One and the same sample provided the 20 T cell receptor beta chains below, sequenced in a study of T cell changes during pregnancy in multiple sclerosis. Generated by immunoSEQ multiplex PCR, the TCRdb table keeps only in-frame clones and is missing some. Of 35,000 or so clones listed, roughly nine tenths are singletons. Specimen: CD4+ T cells from peripheral blood mononuclear cells, collected in the third trimester of pregnancy. Every receptor here comes from a female donor in good health, enrolled as a control in a pregnancy study.

In DNA form, the CDR3 reads TGTGCCACCCTAAAAGCAGGGGGAAACTATGGCTACACCTTC. Translated: CATLKAGGNYGYTF. The V call is TRBV28, the J call TRBJ1-2; 7 nucleotides align to TRBD1. The CDR3 length is 14 residues. The germline gives CDR1 MDHEN, CDR2 SYDVKM. Trimming removed 10 bases from V and 2 bases from J; junction bases left unmatched: 10.

The V gene is TRBV27, the J gene TRBJ1-2; TRBD1 matches at 10 bases. Trimming removed 2 bases from V and 2 bases from J; junction bases left unmatched: 2. The CDR3 contains 15 residues. Germline CDR1 reads MNHEY; CDR2 reads SMNVEV (reference sequence). CDR3 nucleotides: TGTGCCAGCAGTTTACTGGGACAGGGGAACTATGGCTACACCTTC. This gives the protein CASSLLGQGNYGYTF.

A few counts support this clone. The J gene is TRBJ1-1, the V gene TRBV28, with TRBD1 matching 7 bases. Germline V lookup: CDR1 MDHEN, CDR2 SYDVKM. This CDR3 has 15 residues. V gave up 3 bases and J gave up 4 bases; unmatched junction bases: 8. Here the CDR3 reads CASSFPTPGGTEAFF. CDR3 coding DNA: TGTGCCAGCAGTTTCCCAACGCCAGGGGGCACTGAAGCTTTCTTT.

The genes are TRBV4-3 and TRBJ2-3; D not resolved. The V end was cut by 1 base, the J end by 4 bases, with 3 bases between. The germline gives CDR1 LGHNA, CDR2 YSLEER. The CDR3 extends over 12 amino acids. CDR3 bases: TGCGCCAGCAGCCAAGGGCCAGATACGCAGTATTTT. Its translation: CASSQGPDTQYF.

This chain connects TRBV29-1 to TRBJ1-1; D perhaps matches TRBD1 (5 bases). Per germline, CDR1 SQVTM and CDR2 ANQGSEA. The CDR3 loop spans 13 amino acids. V shed 1 base and J shed 6 bases, with 12 bases lying between them. In DNA form, the CDR3 reads TGCAGCGTTGAAGGGGGGACTCGCCCTGAAGCTTTCTTT. This codes for CSVEGGTRPEAFF.

This clone was detected once. The gene calls are TRBV2 and TRBJ1-5, with a weak D call TRBD1 (6 bases). CDR1 and CDR2 from the germline V gene are SNHLY and FYNNEI. The V and J ends lost 6 bases and 5 bases respectively, with 11 bases between them. The CDR3 contains 13 residues. As DNA, the CDR3 is TGTGCCAGCAGATACAGGGTGCATCAGCCCCAGCATTTT. This encodes CASRYRVHQPQHF.

V usage is TRBV10-2 and J usage is TRBJ2-3, with TRBD2 identical over 7 bases. This CDR3 contains 15 residues. CDR1 and CDR2 (germline): WSHSY, SAAADI. Germline trimming cut 4 bases from V and 2 bases from J; bases unmatched to any gene: 6. The CDR3 bases are TGCGCCAGCAGTGTAAGCGGGGCGACCACAGATACGCAGTATTTT. Translating it yields CASSVSGATTDTQYF.

The V and J genes are TRBV28 and TRBJ2-1; 8 bases map to TRBD2. V was pared by 3 bases and J by 4 bases, with 8 bases of the junction left unmatched. This CDR3 comprises 16 residues. Germline V gene sequence: CDR1 MDHEN, CDR2 SYDVKM. CDR3 in DNA: TGTGCCAGCAGTTTCGGGAGCGGGGGCCTGTACAATGAGCAGTTCTTC. Amino acids: CASSFGSGGLYNEQFF.

The chain carries TRBV5-1 and TRBJ2-7; D might be TRBD1 (6 bases). The CDR3 is made up of 13 amino acids. CDR1 SGHRS and CDR2 YFSETQ come from the germline V gene. V lost 4 bases and J lost 5, with 13 bases in between. The CDR3 loop is CASSIRRGHEQYF. The CDR3 DNA reads as TGCGCCAGCAGCATCCGCAGGGGACACGAGCAGTACTTC.

The chain is built from TRBV5-3 and TRBJ2-3, with unresolved D. TRBV5-3 has ORF status, its function being uncertain. CDR3 length: 15 residues. The V gene lost 4 bases and the J gene lost 5 bases, with 17 bases spanning the gap. The CDR3 loop is CARSLTPLLGDTQYF. The CDR3 region has the DNA TGTGCCAGAAGCCTGACACCGTTGCTTGGAGATACGCAGTATTTT.

The chain recombines TRBV5-1 with TRBJ2-1; 8 nucleotides line up with TRBD2. The CDR3 runs 14 residues. CDR1 is SGHRS and CDR2 is YFSETQ in the germline V gene. Trimming cost V 4 bases and J 9 bases; bases outside gene matches: 9. In DNA form, the CDR3 reads TGCGCCAGCAGCCCGGGAGGGCCGGTCCCTGAGCAGTTCTTC. Residues: CASSPGGPVPEQFF.

This chain links TRBV6-1 with TRBJ1-2; D not resolved. Germline CDR1 is MNHNS and CDR2 is SASEGT. The V end was cut by 2 bases, the J end by 8 bases, with 6 bases between. This CDR3 is built from 11 residues. The CDR3 spells CASSETRGYTF. The CDR3 coding sequence is TGTGCCAGCAGTGAAACGAGGGGCTACACCTTC.

This clone was observed once. This chain links TRBV7-9 with TRBJ2-1; 8 bases map to TRBD2. J lost 4 bases, V lost 5 bases, and 10 bases had no gene match. The CDR3 totals 16 residues. Germline CDR1 and CDR2: SEHNR and FQNEAQ (reference sequence). The CDR3 loop reads CASSLLRGLGYNEQFF. The CDR3 DNA follows: TGTGCCAGCAGCCTCCTTCGGGGACTAGGATACAATGAGCAGTTCTTC.

The V gene is TRBV4-1, the J gene TRBJ2-5; D is perhaps TRBD2 (5 bases). The CDR3 covers 15 residues. In germline, CDR1 is MGHRA, CDR2 YSYEKL. The V end lost 1 base, the J end lost 1 base, and 10 bases lay between the germline ends. The CDR3 here is CASSQGREPQETQYF. As DNA, the CDR3 is TGCGCCAGCAGCCAAGGAAGGGAGCCCCAAGAGACCCAGTACTTC.

This sequence joins TRBV4-3 and TRBJ2-1; 7 nucleotides match TRBD1. The CDR3 runs to 19 residues. CDR1 and CDR2 from the germline V gene are LGHNA and YSLEER. Germline trimming cut 1 base from V and 5 bases from J; bases unmatched to any gene: 17. This chain's CDR3 is CASSQALPETGWFHNEQFF. CDR3 nucleotides: TGCGCCAGCAGCCAAGCTCTCCCCGAGACAGGGTGGTTCCACAATGAGCAGTTCTTC.

The sample holds one count of this clone. The chain is built from TRBV6-4 and TRBJ2-2; 7 nucleotides agree with TRBD2. CDR1 MRHNA and CDR2 SNTAGT come from the germline V gene. CDR3 length: 15 amino acids. After removal of 4 bases from V and 6 bases from J, the junction contained 8 bases not matched to a gene. Here the CDR3 DNA reads TGTGCCAGCAGTGTCTTACCGACTAGCCCCGGGGAGCTGTTTTTT. Amino acid sequence: CASSVLPTSPGELFF.

This rearrangement joins TRBV28 to TRBJ1-6, with D unresolved. CDR3 length equals 14 residues. Germline loops: CDR1 MDHEN, CDR2 SYDVKM. Trimming took 4 bases from V and 6 from J, leaving 10 bases between them. Here the CDR3 DNA reads TGTGCCAGCAGTTGGTCGCGGGGTAATTCACCCCTCCACTTT. Translated: CASSWSRGNSPLHF.

The CDR3 nucleotides are TGTGCCAGCAGTTTAGGACTGGCGGTCAAGGGAAGGGATACGCAGTATTTT. Translated: CASSLGLAVKGRDTQYF. The rearrangement uses TRBV27 and TRBJ2-3; tentatively, D is TRBD2 (5 bases). V shed 2 bases and J shed 6 bases, with 21 bases lying between them. The CDR3 sequence is 17 residues long. The germline V gene has CDR1 MNHEY and CDR2 SMNVEV (reference sequence).

The V gene is TRBV2, the J gene TRBJ2-1; D gene ambiguous. The CDR3 loop spans 11 amino acids. CDR1 and CDR2 from the germline V gene are SNHLY and FYNNEI. V gave up 7 bases and J gave up 6 bases, with 7 bases separating them. CDR3 nucleotide sequence: TGTGCCAGCACACTACCCAATGAGCAGTTCTTC. Amino acid sequence: CASTLPNEQFF.

The V call is TRBV19, the J call TRBJ1-5, with 8 bases identical to TRBD1. With 6 bases clipped from V and 7 bases from J, the junction kept 11 bases outside the gene matches. This CDR3 is 15 amino acids long. Germline values: CDR1 LNHDA, CDR2 SQIVND (reference sequence). This CDR3 is CASRSGQGGSQPQHF. The DNA for the CDR3 is TGTGCCAGTAGGTCCGGACAGGGCGGCTCACAGCCCCAGCATTTT.